The TCR beta chain under discussion was sequenced for a study of early T cells in non-severe SARS-CoV-2 infection (dated by TCRdb to the early 2020s). Broadly, across the study: TCR sequencing used bulk RNA from unsorted whole blood, so alpha and beta chains could not be paired.

This clonotype showed up many times. The clone's antigen remains unknown. No clone much larger than this one lies a single base away; base qualities are absent. Overall study outcomes, separate from this receptor: VDJdb matching was skewed toward anti-spike CD8 responses, so virus-specific expansions were likely underestimated and private and CD4 specificities were missed.

The protocol used for the library was 5' RACE. Instrument used: NextSeq 500. Unique molecular identifiers were attached to individual cDNA molecules in the TCR library protocol so that sequencing error and PCR bias could be corrected. Both TCR alpha and beta chains were sequenced, and tight co-correlation was observed between alpha and beta sequence abundances in each sample. The original pipeline was this. V gene, J gene and CDR3 annotation of TCR sequences was performed with Decombinator V4. TCRs were defined as expanded if a significant change between any two time points was detected under a Poisson model with p below 0.0001. TCR abundances were normalised to the total number of TCRs sequenced per sample and were expressed as counts per million. TRAV1-2 paired with TRAJ12, TRAJ20 or TRAJ33 defined MAIT TCRs, while TRAV10 paired with TRAJ18 defined iNKT TCRs. VDJdb, accessed 1 November 2021, was searched for CMV, EBV and SARS-CoV-2 annotated TCRs, with TCRs annotated for multiple antigens excluded. The raw public data were reprocessed by TCRdb itself: fastp quality trimming at Q25, MiXCR clonotype calling, in-frame beta chains only. Rows are unified per CDR3 protein, each entry keeping the most common DNA and genes. None of the V and J calls come from the authors' own analysis; TCRdb made them. The sample table shows tens of thousands of distinct CDR3 sequences, and approximately 12% are seen once. The top ten clonotypes cover approximately 4.5% of the sample.

CDR1 is given as LGHNA and CDR2 as YNFKEQ, both from the germline V gene. For this chain, trimming is 1 base at the V end and 4 bases at the J end, and the number of junction bases without a gene match is 12. The CDR3 runs 18 amino acids, cysteine and phenylalanine included. Only the CDR3 region is kept as DNA, spanning 54 bases read in frame from base 1. The study was a case-control design nested within a healthcare worker cohort in London, UK, with weekly nasopharyngeal swab PCR tests and blood sampling. Healthcare workers were enrolled in the week of the UK lockdown, from 23 to 31 March 2020, and were followed every week for up to roughly 15 weeks.

The sequencing input was whole blood. Recombination joined TRBV4-2 with TRBJ2-1, with TRBD2 identical over 8 junction bases. The sequence derives from an adult who was a healthcare worker with PCR-confirmed SARS-CoV-2 infection or an uninfected control (not recorded which). The CDR3 protein sequence reads: CASSQGGLAGGGYNEQFF. In nucleotides, the sequence is TGTGCCAGCAGCCAAGGTGGACTGGCGGGAGGTGGGTACAATGAGCAGTTCTTC.